This T cell receptor beta chain was captured by sequencing in a study of cytomegalovirus exposure and HLA in healthy donors. Study-wide results and limits: In vitro testing confirmed a few CMV-associated chains as specific for CMV antigens. 150 or so TCR beta chains were listed as cytomegalovirus-associated. Subsequent analysis of the 100 to 150 validation repertoires found a tendency for first-cohort TCR clusters to co-occur.

The method was immunoSEQ multiplex PCR; TCRdb's version includes in-frame clones alone and lacks a portion of them. The sample carries under 150,000 clones, around nine tenths recorded once. In regard to this clone: Its target is not known.

Germline CDR1 is KGHSH and CDR2 is LQKENI. This CDR3 has 17 amino acids. The ends were cut back, 6 bases at V and 0 bases at J, with 20 bases in the middle. The sample consisted of PBMCs. This TCR came from a woman under 30 in good health and CMV-seronegative. This chain joins TRBV18 and TRBJ1-1; D unresolved. CDR3 in amino acids: CASSPQSGPTMNTEAFF. The DNA of the CDR3 is TGTGCCAGCTCTCCTCAGTCTGGACCGACTATGAACACTGAAGCTTTCTTT. The full variable domain, with the rest looked up from reference TRBV18 and TRBJ1-1, is NAGVMQNPRHLVRRRGQEARLRCSPMKGHSHVYWYRQLPEEGLKFMVYLQKENIIDESGMPKERFSAEFPKEGPSILRIQQVVRGDSAAYFCASSPQSGPTMNTEAFFGQGTRLTVV.